Listed below are T cell receptor beta chains from one sample, sequenced in a study of preoperative IRX-2 immunotherapy in early breast cancer. Clones were sequenced by immunoSEQ multiplex PCR, and TCRdb holds only the in-frame ones, with some missing. The data show about 98,000 clones, about nine tenths seen once. The source material was tumor tissue, sampled after IRX-2 immunotherapy. The receptors come from a human donor with breast cancer. CDR3s include the opening cysteine and the closing phenylalanine or tryptophan. A D gene is named only where the DNA matches it firmly. Only some rows state a clone size, as once, few, many or a class for expanded clones.

j_gene: TRBJ1-2; v_gene: TRBV4-1; d_gene: -; abundance: -; CDR3aa: CASSPQGQIYGYTF; CDR3nt: TGCGCCAGCAGCCCCCAGGGGCAGATCTATGGCTACACCTTC
j_gene: TRBJ1-1; v_gene: TRBV10-3; d_gene: TRBD1; abundance: -; CDR3aa: CAISDRDSEAFF; CDR3nt: TGTGCCATCAGCGACAGGGATTCTGAAGCTTTCTTT
j_gene: TRBJ1-1; v_gene: TRBV7-7; d_gene: -; abundance: -; CDR3aa: CASSPGPNLNTEAFF; CDR3nt: TGTGCCAGCAGCCCTGGGCCAAACCTGAACACTGAAGCTTTCTTT
j_gene: TRBJ1-2; v_gene: TRBV30; d_gene: -; abundance: -; CDR3aa: CAWKAQGGDGYGYTF; CDR3nt: TGTGCCTGGAAAGCGCAGGGAGGTGATGGCTATGGCTACACCTTC
j_gene: TRBJ2-6; v_gene: TRBV30; d_gene: -; abundance: -; CDR3aa: CAWSVLPSGANVLTF; CDR3nt: TGTGCCTGGAGTGTACTCCCTTCTGGGGCCAACGTCCTGACTTTC
j_gene: TRBJ1-1; v_gene: TRBV27; d_gene: TRBD1; abundance: -; CDR3aa: CAGTGGGNTEAFF; CDR3nt: TGTGCCGGTACAGGGGGAGGGAACACTGAAGCTTTCTTT
j_gene: TRBJ1-2; v_gene: TRBV19; d_gene: TRBD1; abundance: -; CDR3aa: CASSGDRSFYGYTF; CDR3nt: TGTGCCAGTAGTGGGGACAGGTCGTTTTATGGCTACACCTTC
j_gene: TRBJ2-1; v_gene: TRBV25-1; d_gene: -; abundance: -; CDR3aa: CASSDRGYSSYNEQFF; CDR3nt: TGTGCCAGCAGTGATAGGGGATATTCCTCCTACAATGAGCAGTTCTTC
j_gene: TRBJ2-1; v_gene: TRBV11-3; d_gene: TRBD2; abundance: -; CDR3aa: CASSRPTSGTYNEQFF; CDR3nt: TGTGCCAGCAGCCGCCCGACTAGCGGGACCTACAATGAGCAGTTCTTC
j_gene: TRBJ2-5; v_gene: TRBV18; d_gene: -; abundance: -; CDR3aa: CASSPQGEETQYF; CDR3nt: TGTGCCAGCTCACCTCAGGGAGAAGAGACCCAGTACTTC
j_gene: TRBJ1-5; v_gene: TRBV6-8; d_gene: TRBD1; abundance: once; CDR3aa: CASSGQGYNQPQHF; CDR3nt: TGTGCCAGCAGTGGACAGGGCTATAATCAGCCCCAGCATTTT
j_gene: TRBJ2-7; v_gene: TRBV29-1; d_gene: -; abundance: -; CDR3aa: CSVVDRTYEQYF; CDR3nt: TGCAGCGTTGTGGACAGAACCTACGAGCAGTACTTC
j_gene: TRBJ1-4; v_gene: TRBV11-3; d_gene: TRBD1; abundance: few; CDR3aa: CASSPGTGIGKLFF; CDR3nt: TGTGCCAGCAGCCCCGGGACAGGGATAGGAAAACTGTTTTTT
j_gene: TRBJ2-1; v_gene: TRBV6-8; d_gene: TRBD1; abundance: -; CDR3aa: CASIPPGGYEQFF; CDR3nt: TGTGCCAGCATACCACCAGGGGGCTATGAGCAGTTCTTC
j_gene: TRBJ1-1; v_gene: TRBV18; d_gene: -; abundance: -; CDR3aa: CASSPRGNENTEAFF; CDR3nt: TGTGCCAGCTCACCCCGGGGGAACGAGAACACTGAAGCTTTCTTT
j_gene: TRBJ1-4; v_gene: TRBV7-1; d_gene: -; abundance: -; CDR3aa: CASSLARPANEKLFF; CDR3nt: TGTGCCAGCAGCTTAGCGCGACCCGCTAATGAAAAACTGTTTTTT
j_gene: TRBJ2-3; v_gene: TRBV6-8; d_gene: -; abundance: -; CDR3aa: CAASGRSDTQYF; CDR3nt: TGTGCCGCCTCAGGGCGGTCAGATACGCAGTATTTT
j_gene: TRBJ1-1; v_gene: TRBV30; d_gene: TRBD1; abundance: -; CDR3aa: CAWTGTGATEAFF; CDR3nt: TGTGCCTGGACCGGGACAGGAGCCACTGAAGCTTTCTTT
j_gene: TRBJ1-3; v_gene: TRBV11-3; d_gene: -; abundance: -; CDR3aa: CASSSIGARGNTIYF; CDR3nt: TGTGCCAGCAGCTCCATAGGGGCGCGCGGAAACACCATATATTTT
j_gene: TRBJ1-3; v_gene: TRBV11-1; d_gene: -; abundance: -; CDR3aa: CASSLMSSGNTIYF; CDR3nt: TGTGCCAGCAGCTTGATGAGCTCTGGAAACACCATATATTTT
j_gene: TRBJ2-1; v_gene: TRBV19; d_gene: TRBD2; abundance: -; CDR3aa: CASSKLAGGLTYNEQFF; CDR3nt: TGTGCCAGTAGTAAACTAGCGGGGGGCCTAACCTACAATGAGCAGTTCTTC
j_gene: TRBJ2-1; v_gene: TRBV18; d_gene: -; abundance: once; CDR3aa: CASSPPPGIPYNEQFF; CDR3nt: TGTGCCAGCTCACCACCACCCGGGATACCATACAATGAGCAGTTCTTC
j_gene: TRBJ1-5; v_gene: TRBV19; d_gene: -; abundance: -; CDR3aa: CASSIRQINQPQHF; CDR3nt: TGTGCCAGTAGTATACGGCAGATCAATCAGCCCCAGCATTTT
j_gene: TRBJ2-1; v_gene: TRBV23-1; d_gene: TRBD2; abundance: -; CDR3aa: CASSQSIAGDHNEQFF; CDR3nt: TGCGCCAGCAGCCAATCAATAGCGGGGGACCACAATGAGCAGTTCTTC
j_gene: TRBJ2-3; v_gene: TRBV6-7; d_gene: -; abundance: -; CDR3aa: CASSHGRTDTQYF; CDR3nt: TGTGCCAGCAGCCACGGCCGCACAGATACGCAGTATTTT